Below are 10 T cell receptor beta chains sequenced from a single sample in a study of shared clonotypes between healthy human individuals. Clones were sequenced by immunoSEQ multiplex PCR, and TCRdb holds only the in-frame ones, with some missing. The sample holds around 2.1 million clones, 90% to 97% seen once. Sequences were obtained from naive CD4+ T cells sorted from blood. The subset is: CD45RA+ positively selected. These receptor sequences come from a man between 18 and 29 years old in good health.

V usage is TRBV28 and J usage is TRBJ2-3; the match to TRBD1 covers 7 bases. Unmatched junction bases numbered 2, after V lost 4 bases and J lost 4 bases. This CDR3 is built from 13 residues. Germline values: CDR1 MDHEN, CDR2 SYDVKM. CDR3 sequence reads: CASSSQGADTQYF. CDR3 bases: TGTGCCAGCAGTTCCCAGGGGGCAGATACGCAGTATTTT. The variable domain in full, completed from reference TRBV28 and TRBJ2-3, reads DVKVTQSSRYLVKRTGEKVFLECVQDMDHENMFWYRQDPGLGLRLIYFSYDVKMKEKGDIPEGYSVSREKKERFSLILESASTNQTSMYLCASSSQGADTQYFGPGTRLTVL.

The rearrangement joins TRBV7-2 to TRBJ2-5, with 7 bases that match TRBD2. The CDR3 length is 15 residues. The V gene's germline CDR1 is SGHTA and CDR2 FQGNSA. V shed 5 bases and J 1 base; nucleotides not matched to a gene: 7. The CDR3 loop reads CASSPGTTFQETQYF. The CDR3 DNA is TGTGCCAGCAGCCCCGGGACTACCTTCCAAGAGACCCAGTACTTC.

The chain is built from TRBV7-2 and TRBJ1-5; 7 bases fit TRBD1. The CDR3 length is 15 residues. Trimming at V came to 2 bases and at J to 6 bases, leaving 7 bases not matched to a gene. The germline V gene has CDR1 SGHTA and CDR2 FQGNSA. The chain's CDR3 is CASSLWDSDAQPQHF. Written as DNA, the CDR3 is TGTGCCAGCAGCTTATGGGACAGCGACGCTCAGCCCCAGCATTTT.

The CDR3 is CASSEAPNRGRGAGANVLTF. In nucleotides, the CDR3 is TGTGCCAGCAGTGAGGCCCCAAACAGGGGGCGAGGGGCTGGGGCCAACGTCCTGACTTTC. The chain joins TRBV6-1 to TRBJ2-6; 9 nucleotides align to TRBD1. This CDR3 comprises 20 residues. Germline CDR1 and CDR2: MNHNS and SASEGT. Trimming took 3 bases from V and 2 from J; bases not matched to a gene: 14.

A remark on this clone: Distinct nucleotide sequences in the sample also encode this CDR3. The CDR3 reads CAWGDSNQPQHF. The CDR3, as DNA: TGTGCCTGGGGCGATAGCAATCAGCCCCAGCATTTT. The chain employs TRBV30 and TRBJ1-5; D remains ambiguous. V dropped 5 bases and J dropped 0 bases, with 5 bases sitting between them. The CDR3 covers 12 residues. CDR1 is GTSNPN and CDR2 is SVGIG in the germline V gene (reference sequence).

The V and J genes are TRBV2 and TRBJ1-5; the D gene is possibly TRBD1 (6 bases). This CDR3 comprises 18 residues. Germline V gene lookup returns CDR1 SNHLY and CDR2 FYNNEI. The V gene lost 7 bases and the J gene lost 3 bases, with 25 bases spanning the gap. The CDR3 here is CASNLKRTAFLDNQPQHF. For the CDR3, the DNA is TGTGCCAGCAACCTAAAGCGGACAGCATTCTTAGACAATCAGCCCCAGCATTTT.

The V gene is TRBV5-4, the J gene TRBJ2-1; the match to TRBD2 covers 13 bases. CDR1 is SGHNT, CDR2 YYREEE, per germline (reference sequence). The V segment lost 5 bases and the J segment 8 bases; nucleotides outside the gene matches: 7. CDR3 length: 15 amino acids. The CDR3 sequence is CASRYGLAGADEQFF. CDR3 nucleotide sequence: TGTGCCAGCAGATACGGACTAGCGGGGGCCGATGAGCAGTTCTTC.

This chain uses TRBV27 with TRBJ2-2; D uncertain. The V and J ends lost 6 bases and 1 base respectively, with 3 bases between them. The CDR3 covers 12 residues. Germline V CDR1 and CDR2: MNHEY, SMNVEV (reference sequence). CDR3 bases: TGTGCCAGCAGGGGGAACACCGGGGAGCTGTTTTTT. Translated: CASRGNTGELFF.

The genes are TRBV30 and TRBJ2-1, with D uncertain. The germline V gene encodes CDR1 GTSNPN and CDR2 SVGIG (reference sequence). Trimming stripped 5 bases from V and 6 bases from J, with 20 bases between. The CDR3 spans 15 residues. CDR3: CAWSPQSLRLNEQFF. As DNA, the CDR3 is TGTGCCTGGTCCCCGCAGAGTTTAAGACTCAATGAGCAGTTCTTC.

The J gene is TRBJ1-2, the V gene TRBV6-6, with TRBD1 matching over 8 bases. Germline V gene lookup returns CDR1 MNHNY and CDR2 SVGAGI (reference sequence). With 10 bases clipped from V and 2 bases from J, the junction kept 9 bases outside the gene matches. The length of the CDR3 is 14 residues. The DNA for the CDR3 is TGTGCCACCACGACAGGGGCCCCAAACTATGGCTACACCTTC. This codes for CATTTGAPNYGYTF.